A selection of T cell receptor beta chains follows, all from one sample in a study of cytomegalovirus exposure and HLA in healthy donors. Using immunoSEQ multiplex PCR, the repertoire was profiled, and TCRdb retains in-frame clones only, with some absent. The sample totals tens of thousands of clones. The source material was PBMCs. The source is a woman aged 60-70 years in good health and CMV-seronegative. Each CDR3 is given with its conserved first and last residue. Fields, in order: CDR3 protein, CDR3 DNA, clone size, J gene, D gene, V gene. The D gene is left open where the match is weak. Some rows mark clone size as missing; the rest say once, few, many or name a class of expanded clone.

CDR3 protein: CASSVVPLAGGPDEQYF; CDR3 DNA: TGTGCCAGCAGCGTAGTTCCCTTAGCGGGAGGGCCCGACGAGCAGTACTTC; clone size: .; J gene: TRBJ2-7; D gene: TRBD2; V gene: TRBV9
CDR3 protein: CASTQTGTVTNTEAFF; CDR3 DNA: TGTGCCAGTACCCAAACCGGGACAGTTACAAACACTGAAGCTTTCTTT; clone size: .; J gene: TRBJ1-1; D gene: TRBD1; V gene: TRBV19
CDR3 protein: CASSLVLSRRANNEQFF; CDR3 DNA: TGTGCCAGCAGCTTAGTGTTATCGAGGAGGGCTAACAATGAGCAGTTCTTC; clone size: .; J gene: TRBJ2-1; D gene: .; V gene: TRBV11-2
CDR3 protein: CASSLNRRDTEAFF; CDR3 DNA: TGTGCCAGCAGCTTGAATCGACGGGACACTGAAGCTTTCTTT; clone size: .; J gene: TRBJ1-1; D gene: .; V gene: TRBV5-4
CDR3 protein: CASSPGGVRSQETQYF; CDR3 DNA: TGCGCCAGCAGCCCGGGGGGGGTCAGAAGTCAAGAGACCCAGTACTTC; clone size: .; J gene: TRBJ2-5; D gene: TRBD2; V gene: TRBV5-1
CDR3 protein: CASKGLEGLSTDTQYF; CDR3 DNA: TGTGCCAGTAAAGGTCTTGAGGGTCTCAGCACAGATACGCAGTATTTT; clone size: .; J gene: TRBJ2-3; D gene: .; V gene: TRBV19
CDR3 protein: CASSFSGGYGYTF; CDR3 DNA: TGTGCCAGCAGTTTCTCAGGGGGCTATGGCTACACCTTC; clone size: .; J gene: TRBJ1-2; D gene: TRBD1; V gene: TRBV28
CDR3 protein: CASSLAGGPDTQYF; CDR3 DNA: TGTGCCAGCAGTTTGGCGGGAGGGCCAGATACGCAGTATTTT; clone size: .; J gene: TRBJ2-3; D gene: TRBD2; V gene: TRBV2
CDR3 protein: CASSQATRGGLTDTQYF; CDR3 DNA: TGCGCCAGCAGCCAGGCTACGCGGGGTGGTTTAACAGATACGCAGTATTTT; clone size: .; J gene: TRBJ2-3; D gene: .; V gene: TRBV4-3
CDR3 protein: CASSLLAGGNYEQYF; CDR3 DNA: TGTGCCAGCAGCCTTCTAGCGGGAGGGAATTACGAGCAGTACTTC; clone size: .; J gene: TRBJ2-7; D gene: TRBD2; V gene: TRBV7-2
CDR3 protein: CASRNAGTGENIQYF; CDR3 DNA: TGTGCCAGTAGAAATGCCGGGACAGGGGAAAACATTCAGTACTTC; clone size: .; J gene: TRBJ2-4; D gene: TRBD1; V gene: TRBV19
CDR3 protein: CASSILGTGDSNEQFF; CDR3 DNA: TGTGCCAGCAGTATATTAGGGACAGGGGACTCCAATGAGCAGTTCTTC; clone size: .; J gene: TRBJ2-1; D gene: TRBD1; V gene: TRBV7-9
CDR3 protein: CASSLGTGPNTGELFF; CDR3 DNA: TGTGCCAGCAGTTTAGGGACAGGGCCGAACACCGGGGAGCTGTTTTTT; clone size: .; J gene: TRBJ2-2; D gene: TRBD1; V gene: TRBV27
CDR3 protein: CASRRYTGVGANVLTF; CDR3 DNA: TGTGCCAGCAGAAGATATACAGGGGTCGGGGCCAACGTCCTGACTTTC; clone size: .; J gene: TRBJ2-6; D gene: TRBD1; V gene: TRBV28
CDR3 protein: CASSSTTTNTGELFF; CDR3 DNA: TGTGCCAGCAGCTCCACCACAACGAACACCGGGGAGCTGTTTTTT; clone size: .; J gene: TRBJ2-2; D gene: .; V gene: TRBV11-2
CDR3 protein: CASSFGLAGASYEQYF; CDR3 DNA: TGTGCCAGCAGCTTTGGACTAGCGGGAGCCTCCTACGAGCAGTACTTC; clone size: .; J gene: TRBJ2-7; D gene: TRBD2; V gene: TRBV7-9
CDR3 protein: CASRSQDRGYGYTF; CDR3 DNA: TGTGCCAGCCGAAGCCAAGACAGGGGCTATGGCTACACCTTC; clone size: .; J gene: TRBJ1-2; D gene: TRBD1; V gene: TRBV27
CDR3 protein: CASGTGDQPQHF; CDR3 DNA: TGTGCCAGCGGTACAGGGGACCAGCCCCAGCATTTT; clone size: .; J gene: TRBJ1-5; D gene: TRBD1; V gene: TRBV7-8
CDR3 protein: CASSPETGITDTQYF; CDR3 DNA: TGTGCCAGCTCACCGGAGACAGGGATCACAGATACGCAGTATTTT; clone size: .; J gene: TRBJ2-3; D gene: TRBD1; V gene: TRBV18
CDR3 protein: CASSLRLAGEKDTQYF; CDR3 DNA: TGTGCCAGCAGCTTAAGGCTAGCGGGAGAGAAAGATACGCAGTATTTT; clone size: .; J gene: TRBJ2-3; D gene: TRBD2; V gene: TRBV7-8
CDR3 protein: CASSAGGRDSQETQYF; CDR3 DNA: TGTGCCAGCAGCGCCGGGGGAAGGGATTCCCAAGAGACCCAGTACTTC; clone size: .; J gene: TRBJ2-5; D gene: .; V gene: TRBV9
CDR3 protein: CASSSGQGGTEAFF; CDR3 DNA: TGCGCCAGCAGCTCGGGACAGGGGGGTACTGAAGCTTTCTTT; clone size: .; J gene: TRBJ1-1; D gene: TRBD1; V gene: TRBV5-1
CDR3 protein: CASSPSREQYF; CDR3 DNA: TGTGCCAGCAGTCCCTCGCGAGAGCAGTACTTC; clone size: .; J gene: TRBJ2-7; D gene: .; V gene: TRBV5-8
CDR3 protein: CSATGVETQYF; CDR3 DNA: TGCAGTGCTACAGGGGTAGAGACCCAGTACTTC; clone size: .; J gene: TRBJ2-5; D gene: .; V gene: TRBV20-1
CDR3 protein: CASSYRLAGISYEQYF; CDR3 DNA: TGTGCCAGCAGTTACCGGCTAGCGGGGATCTCCTACGAGCAGTACTTC; clone size: .; J gene: TRBJ2-7; D gene: TRBD2; V gene: TRBV6-6
CDR3 protein: CASSLGAYQPQHF; CDR3 DNA: TGTGCCAGCAGCTTAGGCGCCTATCAGCCCCAGCATTTT; clone size: .; J gene: TRBJ1-5; D gene: .; V gene: TRBV7-9
CDR3 protein: CASSYWPGGDGYTF; CDR3 DNA: TGTGCCAGCAGTTACTGGCCAGGGGGAGATGGCTACACCTTC; clone size: .; J gene: TRBJ1-2; D gene: TRBD1; V gene: TRBV6-6
CDR3 protein: CASSFSQGGGYTF; CDR3 DNA: TGTGCCAGCAGTTTCTCACAGGGTGGTGGCTACACCTTC; clone size: .; J gene: TRBJ1-2; D gene: .; V gene: TRBV28
CDR3 protein: CASSPSQGASDTQYF; CDR3 DNA: TGTGCCAGCTCACCGAGTCAGGGGGCATCAGATACGCAGTATTTT; clone size: .; J gene: TRBJ2-3; D gene: TRBD1; V gene: TRBV18
CDR3 protein: CASGLGQDNEKLFF; CDR3 DNA: TGTGCCAGCGGCTTGGGACAGGACAATGAAAAACTGTTTTTT; clone size: .; J gene: TRBJ1-4; D gene: TRBD1; V gene: TRBV5-4
CDR3 protein: CASSFDGGYLDGYTF; CDR3 DNA: TGTGCCAGCAGCTTTGACGGAGGGTATCTGGATGGCTACACCTTC; clone size: .; J gene: TRBJ1-2; D gene: .; V gene: TRBV7-8
CDR3 protein: CASSSQGASNQPQHF; CDR3 DNA: TGTGCCAGCAGCTCACAGGGGGCGAGCAATCAGCCCCAGCATTTT; clone size: .; J gene: TRBJ1-5; D gene: TRBD1; V gene: TRBV2
CDR3 protein: CASSLNGVMGTRNTEAFF; CDR3 DNA: TGTGCCAGCAGTTTAAATGGGGTGATGGGGACAAGGAACACTGAAGCTTTCTTT; clone size: .; J gene: TRBJ1-1; D gene: .; V gene: TRBV28
CDR3 protein: CASSSPGVNTGELFF; CDR3 DNA: TGTGCCAGCAGTTCCCCGGGGGTAAACACCGGGGAGCTGTTTTTT; clone size: medium-sized; J gene: TRBJ2-2; D gene: .; V gene: TRBV28
CDR3 protein: CAIGSQGNQPQHF; CDR3 DNA: TGTGCCATCGGCAGCCAGGGCAATCAGCCCCAGCATTTT; clone size: .; J gene: TRBJ1-5; D gene: .; V gene: TRBV10-3
CDR3 protein: CATSRVSQGAFSYEQYF; CDR3 DNA: TGTGCCACCAGCAGAGTATCCCAGGGGGCCTTCTCCTACGAGCAGTACTTC; clone size: .; J gene: TRBJ2-7; D gene: TRBD1; V gene: TRBV15
CDR3 protein: CASSLGGTGMTEAFF; CDR3 DNA: TGTGCCAGCAGCTTGGGGGGGACAGGGATGACTGAAGCTTTCTTT; clone size: .; J gene: TRBJ1-1; D gene: TRBD1; V gene: TRBV7-3
CDR3 protein: CASSSSFPYGYTF; CDR3 DNA: TGTGCCAGCAGTTCGAGCTTTCCCTATGGCTACACCTTC; clone size: .; J gene: TRBJ1-2; D gene: .; V gene: TRBV28
CDR3 protein: CASSFGGSSYEQYF; CDR3 DNA: TGTGCCAGCAGCTTTGGCGGGAGCTCCTACGAGCAGTACTTC; clone size: .; J gene: TRBJ2-7; D gene: TRBD2; V gene: TRBV7-2
CDR3 protein: CASSLGGTATKETQYF; CDR3 DNA: TGTGCCAGCAGCTTGGGCGGGACAGCCACTAAAGAGACCCAGTACTTC; clone size: .; J gene: TRBJ2-5; D gene: .; V gene: TRBV5-4
CDR3 protein: CASSLGLANYEQYF; CDR3 DNA: TGTGCCAGCAGCTTAGGACTAGCGAACTACGAGCAGTACTTC; clone size: .; J gene: TRBJ2-7; D gene: TRBD2; V gene: TRBV13
CDR3 protein: CASSLRYEQYF; CDR3 DNA: TGTGCCAGCAGCCTACGATACGAGCAGTACTTC; clone size: .; J gene: TRBJ2-7; D gene: .; V gene: TRBV7-2
CDR3 protein: CAWSLPNRADRGYTF; CDR3 DNA: TGTGCCTGGAGTCTTCCCAACAGGGCCGATAGGGGCTACACCTTC; clone size: .; J gene: TRBJ1-2; D gene: .; V gene: TRBV30
CDR3 protein: CASSIGGRGEQYF; CDR3 DNA: TGTGCCAGTAGTATAGGGGGAAGGGGCGAGCAGTACTTC; clone size: .; J gene: TRBJ2-7; D gene: .; V gene: TRBV19
CDR3 protein: CASRASGTEGETQYF; CDR3 DNA: TGTGCCAGCAGAGCTAGCGGGACCGAAGGAGAGACCCAGTACTTC; clone size: .; J gene: TRBJ2-5; D gene: TRBD2; V gene: TRBV2
CDR3 protein: CASSLSTSYEQYF; CDR3 DNA: TGTGCTAGCAGCTTATCCACTAGCTACGAGCAGTACTTC; clone size: .; J gene: TRBJ2-7; D gene: .; V gene: TRBV7-7
CDR3 protein: CASSPQDSGSYEQYF; CDR3 DNA: TGTGCCAGCAGCCCCCAGGACAGCGGGAGTTACGAGCAGTACTTC; clone size: .; J gene: TRBJ2-7; D gene: TRBD2; V gene: TRBV9
CDR3 protein: CASSSTGSDSNQPQHF; CDR3 DNA: TGTGCCAGCTCATCGACGGGTTCAGATAGCAATCAGCCCCAGCATTTT; clone size: .; J gene: TRBJ1-5; D gene: .; V gene: TRBV18
CDR3 protein: CASSVAGVAPDTQYF; CDR3 DNA: TGTGCCAGCAGCGTAGCGGGAGTGGCCCCAGATACGCAGTATTTT; clone size: .; J gene: TRBJ2-3; D gene: .; V gene: TRBV9
CDR3 protein: CASSPKIAGIAYEQYF; CDR3 DNA: TGTGCCAGCAGTCCCAAAATAGCGGGTATAGCCTACGAGCAGTACTTC; clone size: .; J gene: TRBJ2-7; D gene: TRBD2; V gene: TRBV27
CDR3 protein: CASSEAGAGIPYEQYF; CDR3 DNA: TGTGCCAGCAGTGAAGCAGGGGCGGGAATACCGTACGAGCAGTACTTC; clone size: .; J gene: TRBJ2-7; D gene: .; V gene: TRBV6-1
CDR3 protein: CASSVGGVGGSQYF; CDR3 DNA: TGTGCCAGCAGCGTAGGAGGGGTGGGGGGTTCCCAGTACTTC; clone size: .; J gene: TRBJ2-5; D gene: .; V gene: TRBV9